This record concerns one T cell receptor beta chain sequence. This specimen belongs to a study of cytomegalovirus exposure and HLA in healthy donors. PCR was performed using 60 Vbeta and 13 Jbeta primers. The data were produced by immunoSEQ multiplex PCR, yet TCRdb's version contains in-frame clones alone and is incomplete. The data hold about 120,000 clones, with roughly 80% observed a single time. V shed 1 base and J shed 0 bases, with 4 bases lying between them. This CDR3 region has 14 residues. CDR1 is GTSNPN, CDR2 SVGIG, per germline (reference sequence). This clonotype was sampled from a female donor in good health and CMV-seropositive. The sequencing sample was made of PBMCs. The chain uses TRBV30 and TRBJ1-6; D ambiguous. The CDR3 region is CAWSGASYNSPLHF. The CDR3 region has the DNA TGTGCCTGGAGTGGGGCCTCCTATAATTCACCCCTCCACTTT.